These 24 T cell receptor beta chains share one sample of origin, sequenced in a study of blood T cell repertoires in COVID-19. Repertoires were generated with immunoSEQ multiplex PCR, while TCRdb's copy carries only in-frame clones and drops some. The top ten clones hold approximately 9.9% of a sample with roughly 100,000 clones, around four fifths of them seen once. What was sequenced was peripheral blood. The receptors shown here come from a man between 60 and 70 years old with active or convalescent COVID-19.

To note about this clone: Other DNA sequences in the sample encode the same CDR3. This chain uses TRBV12-5 with TRBJ1-5; no reliable D call. V was clipped by 6 bases and J by 4 bases, with 10 bases between them. Germline V CDR1 and CDR2: LGHNT, FRNRAP. The CDR3 is made up of 13 amino acids. CDR3: CASGAGGNQPQHF. DNA of the CDR3: TGTGCTAGTGGGGCCGGCGGTAATCAGCCCCAGCATTTT.

V and J are TRBV4-1 and TRBJ1-3; TRBD1 agrees at 7 bases. This CDR3 has 17 amino acids. Germline CDR1 MGHRA, CDR2 YSYEKL. After removal of 7 bases from V and 2 bases from J, the junction contained 14 bases not matched to a gene. CDR3 DNA sequence: TGCGCCAGCACCGCAGATAAGACAGGGCGGGCTGGAAACACCATATATTTT. It specifies CASTADKTGRAGNTIYF.

V gene TRBV7-2 combines with J gene TRBJ1-5; 7 bases align to TRBD1. Germline trimming cut 5 bases from V and 3 bases from J; bases unmatched to any gene: 4. Germline CDR1 reads SGHTA; CDR2 reads FQGNSA. The CDR3 covers 14 residues. The CDR3 loop reads CASSVDRINQPQHF. The CDR3 DNA is TGTGCCAGCAGCGTGGACAGGATCAATCAGCCCCAGCATTTT. The whole variable domain, remainder taken from reference TRBV7-2 and TRBJ1-5, is GAGVSQSPSNKVTEKGKDVELRCDPISGHTALYWYRQSLGQGLEFLIYFQGNSAPDKSGLPSDRFSAERTGGSVSTLTIQRTQQEDSAVYLCASSVDRINQPQHFGDGTRLSIL.

CDR3 protein: CASSPTGRNQPQHF. The CDR3 DNA is TGTGCCAGCAGTCCGACAGGTCGAAATCAGCCCCAGCATTTT. The chain combines TRBV2 with TRBJ1-5; a weak D match, TRBD1 (6 bases). The CDR3 loop spans 14 amino acids. Germline values: CDR1 SNHLY, CDR2 FYNNEI. Trimming shortened V by 5 bases and J by 4 bases, and 12 bases separated the two germline ends.

The CDR3 region is CASSRSGSRTGELFF. As DNA, the CDR3 is TGTGCCAGCAGCCGAAGCGGATCGAGAACCGGGGAGCTGTTTTTT. This rearrangement joins TRBV5-4 to TRBJ2-2, with D perhaps TRBD2 (5 bases). V shed 4 bases and J shed 5 bases, with 15 bases lying between them. This CDR3 has 15 residues. Germline CDR1 and CDR2: SGHNT and YYREEE (reference sequence). Full variable domain (outside the CDR3, taken from reference TRBV5-4 and TRBJ2-2): ETGVTQSPTHLIKTRGQQVTLRCSSQSGHNTVSWYQQALGQGPQFIFQYYREEENGRGNFPPRFSGLQFPNYSSELNVNALELDDSALYLCASSRSGSRTGELFFGEGSRLTVL.

CDR3 region: CASSYQGDTQYF. In DNA form, the CDR3 reads TGTGCCAGCAGTTACCAGGGCGATACGCAGTATTTT. This chain links TRBV6-2 or TRBV6-3 with TRBJ2-3; weak D call: TRBD1 (5 bases). The germline V and J ends were trimmed by 2 bases and 6 bases, with 6 bases remaining between them. The CDR3 has 12 amino acids. Germline lookup yields CDR1 MNHEY and CDR2 SVGEGT.

This rearrangement joins TRBV30 to TRBJ1-5; 9 nucleotides align to TRBD1. V lost 3 bases to trimming and J lost 6 bases; unmatched junction nucleotides: 3. Looked up from germline, CDR1 is GTSNPN and CDR2 is SVGIG (reference sequence). There are 13 residues in the CDR3. The CDR3 DNA sequence: TGTGCCTGGAGGGGACAGGGAGGTCAGCCCCAGCATTTT. This gives the protein CAWRGQGGQPQHF.

The chain recombines TRBV30 with TRBJ2-7; no clear D. CDR3 length: 12 amino acids. Germline values: CDR1 GTSNPN, CDR2 SVGIG (reference sequence). Trimming took 2 bases from V and 2 from J, leaving 7 bases between them. CDR3 nucleotides: TGTGCCTGGAGTACCGGAGCCTACGAGCAGTACTTC. This sequence encodes CAWSTGAYEQYF.

This clone was detected once. This rearrangement joins TRBV5-8 to TRBJ1-5; D is undetermined. CDR3 size: 15 residues. With 4 bases removed from V and 4 bases from J, the gap between germline ends came to 15 bases. Germline V gene sequence: CDR1 SGHTS, CDR2 YDEGEE. The CDR3 is CASSPRRAQNQPQHF. The CDR3 DNA follows: TGTGCCAGCAGCCCCCGGAGGGCCCAGAATCAGCCCCAGCATTTT.

The chain couples TRBV6-5 to TRBJ1-1; D not resolved. The CDR3 consists of 13 residues. Germline CDR1 and CDR2: MNHEY and SVGAGI. The V end lost 2 bases, the J end lost 1 base, and 5 bases lay between the germline ends. This chain's CDR3 is CASSYGPNTEAFF. The CDR3 nucleotides are TGTGCCAGCAGTTACGGCCCGAACACTGAAGCTTTCTTT.

The CDR3 coding sequence is TGTGCCAGCAGCCCACGGATAGGGGGCAATAGCGGGAGTGAAACCGGGGAGCTGTTTTTT. Its translation is CASSPRIGGNSGSETGELFF. The chain recombines TRBV27 with TRBJ2-2; TRBD2 matches at 9 bases. The CDR3 totals 20 residues. Germline CDR1 and CDR2: MNHEY and SMNVEV (reference sequence). V dropped 6 bases and J dropped 5; count of bases not matched to a gene: 22.

This clone was observed a handful of times. This chain links TRBV23-1 with TRBJ1-1; perhaps TRBD1 as D (6 bases). TRBV23-1 is an ORF, and what it does is uncertain. CDR3 length: 14 residues. Between the trimmed V and J ends, which lost 7 bases and 4 bases, there was a span of 16 bases. CDR3: CASNRDITGTEAFF. CDR3 coding DNA: TGCGCCAGCAACCGGGACATTACCGGCACTGAAGCTTTCTTT.

The rearrangement uses TRBV28 and TRBJ2-7, with unresolved D. V was shortened by 5 bases and J by 5 bases, with 7 bases between the two germline ends. Germline V gene data show CDR1 as MDHEN and CDR2 as SYDVKM. The CDR3 consists of 11 residues. This chain's CDR3 is CASSGFDEQYF. CDR3 coding DNA: TGTGCCAGCAGTGGCTTCGACGAGCAGTACTTC.

V gene TRBV24-1 combines with J gene TRBJ2-2; no clear D. Trimming left V 8 bases short and J 6 bases short, with 15 bases between. The CDR3 sequence is 14 residues long. Germline CDR1 KGHDR, CDR2 SFDVKD. DNA of the CDR3: TGTGCCACCACCCCGGCAGGAAACTCCGGGGAGCTGTTTTTT. Translated: CATTPAGNSGELFF.

This chain joins TRBV6-6 and TRBJ2-3, with 13 bases aligning to TRBD2. CDR3 length: 18 residues. The J segment lost 3 bases and the V segment lost 5 bases, leaving 11 bases of the junction unmatched. Per the germline V gene, CDR1 is MNHNY and CDR2 is SVGAGI (reference sequence). This CDR3 reads CASSPFSLLAGGTDTQYF. The CDR3 nucleotides read TGTGCCAGCAGTCCCTTTTCCCTACTAGCGGGAGGGACAGATACGCAGTATTTT.

The rearrangement joins TRBV7-2 to TRBJ1-4, with TRBD1 identical over 7 bases. The J segment lost 7 bases and the V segment lost 1 base, leaving 9 bases of the junction unmatched. The CDR3 is made up of 16 amino acids. Germline CDR1 reads SGHTA; CDR2 reads FQGNSA. The CDR3 reads CASSLDEGALGEKLFF. CDR3 DNA: TGTGCCAGCAGCTTAGATGAGGGGGCTCTGGGTGAAAAACTGTTTTTT.

The rearrangement joins TRBV28 to TRBJ1-2; no clear D gene. The CDR3 has 13 amino acids. V shed 6 bases and J shed 1 base, with 9 bases lying between them. CDR1 MDHEN and CDR2 SYDVKM come from the germline V gene. CDR3 amino acids: CASRHGINYGYTF. The CDR3 nucleotides are TGTGCCAGCAGGCACGGGATTAACTATGGCTACACCTTC.

This clone occurred once. The gene calls are TRBV5-6 and TRBJ1-6; 12 nucleotides match TRBD1. The CDR3 runs to 16 residues. The junction had 1 base not matched to a gene; V was cut back by 5 bases and J by 1 base. Germline lookup yields CDR1 SGHDT and CDR2 YYEEEE. As DNA, the CDR3 is TGTGCCAGCAGGGGACAGGGGGCGTCCTATAATTCACCCCTCCACTTT. It translates to CASRGQGASYNSPLHF. Combining the CDR3 with reference TRBV5-6 and TRBJ1-6 gives the whole variable domain DAGVTQSPTHLIKTRGQQVTLRCSPKSGHDTVSWYQQALGQGPQFIFQYYEEEERQRGNFPDRFSGHQFPNYSSELNVNALLLGDSALYLCASRGQGASYNSPLHFGNGTRLTVT.

V usage is TRBV2 and J usage is TRBJ1-3; no clear D. CDR3 size: 12 residues. Germline CDR1 SNHLY, CDR2 FYNNEI. V lost 4 bases to trimming and J lost 8 bases, with 9 bases between them. CDR3 sequence: CASSVEQDTIYF. The CDR3 region has the DNA TGTGCCAGCAGTGTAGAGCAGGACACCATATATTTT. The full variable domain, with the rest looked up from reference TRBV2 and TRBJ1-3, is EPEVTQTPSHQVTQMGQEVILRCVPISNHLYFYWYRQILGQKVEFLVSFYNNEISEKSEIFDDQFSVERPDGSNFTLKIRSTKLEDSAMYFCASSVEQDTIYFGEGSWLTVV.

The genes are TRBV7-2 and TRBJ1-3, with TRBD1 matching over 9 bases. The ends lost 0 bases at V and 11 bases at J; junction bases unmatched: 11. The germline V gene has CDR1 SGHTA and CDR2 FQGNSA. The CDR3 sequence is 16 residues long. The DNA for the CDR3 is TGTGCCAGCAGCTTAGCGGTGGGGACAGGGCGCAGTCCCATATATTTT. It specifies CASSLAVGTGRSPIYF. The whole variable domain, remainder taken from reference TRBV7-2 and TRBJ1-3, is GAGVSQSPSNKVTEKGKDVELRCDPISGHTALYWYRQSLGQGLEFLIYFQGNSAPDKSGLPSDRFSAERTGGSVSTLTIQRTQQEDSAVYLCASSLAVGTGRSPIYFGEGSWLTVV.

The CDR3 nucleotides are TGTGCCACTCATTCACGGGAGGGGCTAGCGGACTATAATGAGCAGTTCTTC. Translated: CATHSREGLADYNEQFF. This chain links TRBV28 with TRBJ2-1, with 8 bases that match TRBD2. The CDR3 totals 17 residues. V gave up 10 bases and J gave up 7 bases; unmatched junction bases: 21. Germline CDR1 MDHEN, CDR2 SYDVKM.

V and J are TRBV6-1 and TRBJ2-3; 10 bases fit TRBD2. This CDR3 is 17 amino acids long. Germline trimming cut 3 bases from V and 2 bases from J; bases unmatched to any gene: 8. CDR1 and CDR2 (germline): MNHNS, SASEGT. CDR3 amino acids: CASSDLVAGGNTDTQYF. In nucleotides, the CDR3 is TGTGCCAGCAGTGACTTGGTAGCGGGAGGAAACACAGATACGCAGTATTTT.

The V gene is TRBV10-1, the J gene TRBJ2-3; D is unresolved. Germline loops: CDR1 WNHNN, CDR2 SYGVQD (reference sequence). V shed 3 bases and J shed 5 bases, with 12 bases lying between them. This CDR3 has 14 amino acids. The CDR3, as DNA: TGCGCCAGCAGTGATCCAAATTACGGAGATACGCAGTATTTT. Amino acid sequence: CASSDPNYGDTQYF.

The chain carries TRBV7-2 and TRBJ2-1; 7 nucleotides line up with TRBD2. Germline V gene data show CDR1 as SGHTA and CDR2 as FQGNSA. Unmatched junction bases numbered 5, after V lost 5 bases and J lost 7 bases. This CDR3 comprises 13 residues. The CDR3 is CASSPQAGNEQFF. The CDR3 DNA reads as TGTGCCAGCAGCCCCCAAGCGGGGAATGAGCAGTTCTTC.